Detailed here is one T cell receptor (beta chain). What it binds is unknown. This sample was taken from a study of cytomegalovirus exposure and HLA in healthy donors. Notes on the study in general: The majority of CMV-associated TCR beta chains were reported as apparently HLA-restricted in a later analysis.

The study ran its PCR with 60 Vbeta and 13 Jbeta primers. Here immunoSEQ multiplex PCR was the method, and the copy in TCRdb shows in-frame clones only, minus some. This table has approximately 120,000 clones, around 72% appearing once. The CDR3 consists of 12 residues. CDR1 is SGHNT and CDR2 is YYREEE in the germline V gene (reference sequence). V was pared by 2 bases and J by 0 bases, with 2 bases between. The receptor was isolated from a young man in good health and CMV-seronegative. The material sequenced was PBMCs. The J gene is TRBJ1-1, the V gene TRBV5-4; D unresolved. Here the CDR3 reads CASSFMNTEAFF. For the CDR3, the DNA is TGTGCCAGCAGCTTTATGAACACTGAAGCTTTCTTT.